What follows are 27 T cell receptor beta chains derived from one specimen sequenced in a study of regulatory T cells in long-lasting Graves disease. Sequencing libraries for TCR beta were prepared with iRepertoire HTBI primers and Arm-PCR of CDR3 regions. TCRdb reprocessed the multiplex PCR reads via MiXCR and lists one record per CDR3 protein. The table has 650,000 to 850,000 distinct CDR3 sequences, 25% to 30% seen once. The time point here: persistent/refractory GD, antithyroid drugs over 5 years with positive TRAb. Generation of the TCR library employed RNA extracted from PBMCs. The sample here was peripheral blood mononuclear cells (PBMCs), taken when the disease was refractory, from a patient treated with antithyroid drugs. These receptors all come from a female donor with Graves disease.

This clonotype was seen more than once but under ten times. In DNA form, the CDR3 reads TGTGCCAGTAGTCCTGCGGGGGGGGACAGGTTTCTCGAGCAGTACTTC. This translates into CASSPAGGDRFLEQYF. This sequence joins TRBV19 and TRBJ2-7, with D perhaps TRBD2 (9 bases). There are 16 residues in the CDR3. Deletions cut 5 bases from V and 6 bases from J, with 23 bases between. Germline V lookup: CDR1 LNHDA, CDR2 SQIVND (reference sequence).

This sequence joins TRBV15 and TRBJ2-4, with 7 nucleotides matching TRBD2. The CDR3 consists of 15 residues. The J segment lost 1 base and the V segment lost 5 bases, leaving 5 bases of the junction unmatched. CDR1 and CDR2 from the germline V gene are LNHNV and YYDKDF (reference sequence). CDR3 sequence (DNA): TGTGCCACCAGCGTAGCGGGCTACGCCAAAAACATTCAGTACTTC. Amino acid sequence: CATSVAGYAKNIQYF.

At least ten counts were recorded for this clonotype. The genes are TRBV2 and TRBJ2-2, with unresolved D. This CDR3 comprises 13 residues. V was cut by 0 bases and J by 5 bases, with 4 bases left in between. Germline V gene sequence: CDR1 SNHLY, CDR2 FYNNEI. The CDR3 DNA is TGTGCCAGCAGTGAAGCCAGGACCGGGGAGCTGTTTTTT. It encodes CASSEARTGELFF.

Ten or more counts support this clonotype. A read error may produce the germline difference seen at one junction end. The rearrangement joins TRBV5-1 to TRBJ2-7; no clear D gene. This CDR3 has 13 amino acids. The germline V gene encodes CDR1 SGHRS and CDR2 YFSETQ. CDR3 sequence (DNA): TGCGCCAGCAGTTTGGAGAATAGCTACGAGCAGTACTTC. This encodes CASSLENSYEQYF.

This chain joins TRBV5-1 and TRBJ2-1; no reliable D call. The germline V gene has CDR1 SGHRS and CDR2 YFSETQ. CDR3 length: 13 amino acids. V was cut by 0 bases and J by 5 bases, with 6 bases left in between. The CDR3 is CASSLGEHNEQFF. CDR3 DNA sequence: TGCGCCAGCAGCTTGGGGGAACACAATGAGCAGTTCTTC.

The rearrangement links TRBV29-1 to TRBJ2-2; D is undetermined. V was clipped by 4 bases and J by 1 base, with 4 bases between them. The CDR3 covers 12 residues. Germline V lookup: CDR1 SQVTM, CDR2 ANQGSEA. The CDR3 nucleotides read TGCAGCGTTGGATGGAACACCGGGGAGCTGTTTTTT. Protein sequence: CSVGWNTGELFF.

Ten or more counts support this clonotype. The J gene is TRBJ1-1, the V gene TRBV6-2 or TRBV6-3; D unclear. V was pared by 5 bases and J by 5 bases, with 24 bases between. This CDR3 comprises 17 residues. Per the germline V gene, CDR1 is MNHEY and CDR2 is SVGEGT. The CDR3 is CASSDGARQRARTEAFF. CDR3 DNA sequence: TGTGCCAGCAGTGACGGCGCCAGGCAACGCGCCCGGACTGAAGCTTTCTTT.

The genes are TRBV6-1 and TRBJ2-2, with D perhaps matching TRBD1 or TRBD2 (5 bases each). Deletions cut 10 bases from V and 3 bases from J, with 12 bases between. The CDR3 contains 13 residues. Per the germline V gene, CDR1 is MNHNS and CDR2 is SASEGT. CDR3 residues: CANSGTYTGELFF. CDR3 coding DNA: TGTGCCAACTCAGGGACCTACACCGGGGAGCTGTTTTTT.

This clonotype was picked up many times. The gene calls are TRBV11-2 and TRBJ2-5; D may be TRBD1 (5 bases). The CDR3 consists of 12 residues. The germline V gene encodes CDR1 SGHAT and CDR2 FQNNGV. The V and J ends lost 5 bases and 5 bases respectively, with 9 bases between them. The CDR3 loop is CASSPGLETQYF. The CDR3 region has the DNA TGTGCCAGCAGCCCAGGGCTGGAGACCCAGTACTTC.

To note about this clonotype: One end of the junction is discordant with germline, which a read error may explain. The chain links TRBV30 to TRBJ2-2, with D possibly matching TRBD2 (6 bases). Germline-derived CDR1 and CDR2 are GTSNPN and SVGIG (reference sequence). The CDR3 has 13 amino acids. The CDR3 loop reads CAWSAGRAGGLFF. CDR3 bases: TGTGCCTGGAGCGCAGGGAGAGCCGGGGGGCTGTTTTTT.

Only a few counts were recorded for this clonotype. The chain links TRBV9 to TRBJ2-7, with 7 bases matching TRBD2. Trimming cost V 0 bases and J 4 bases; bases outside gene matches: 4. Germline V lookup: CDR1 SGDLS, CDR2 YYNGEE. The CDR3 is made up of 14 amino acids. CDR3 sequence: CASSVAVGGYEQYF. The CDR3 bases are TGTGCCAGCAGCGTAGCTGTGGGGGGGTACGAGCAGTACTTC.

The table lists this clonotype with many counts. This chain connects TRBV12-3 or TRBV12-4 to TRBJ1-2; tentative D call: TRBD1 (5 bases). V shed 6 bases and J shed 4 bases, with 9 bases lying between them. This CDR3 is built from 12 residues. The CDR3 here is CASSTGIYGYTF. The CDR3 bases are TGTGCCAGCAGCACAGGCATCTATGGCTACACCTTC.

The rearrangement joins TRBV27 to TRBJ2-3; 9 positions agree with TRBD2. V lost 5 bases and J lost 3; bases outside the gene matches: 18. The CDR3 runs to 19 residues. Germline loops: CDR1 MNHEY, CDR2 SMNVEV (reference sequence). The CDR3 nucleotides read TGTGCCAGCAGTCAAAAACCGGGGGTAGCGGGAGTTCAGACAGATACGCAGTATTTT. This gives the protein CASSQKPGVAGVQTDTQYF.

This clonotype was seen just once. The chain has TRBV30 and TRBJ2-7, with TRBD1 as a possible D gene (5 bases). Trimming removed 4 bases from V and 4 bases from J, with 11 bases in between. CDR1 GTSNPN and CDR2 SVGIG come from the germline V gene (reference sequence). The CDR3 is 12 residues long. The CDR3 DNA reads as TGTGCCTGGAATGAAGGGGTGTACGAGCAGTACTTC. Translation: CAWNEGVYEQYF. Using reference TRBV30 and TRBJ2-7 for the parts outside the CDR3, the full variable domain is SQTIHQWPATLVQPVGSPLSLECTVEGTSNPNLYWYRQAAGRGLQLLFYSVGIGQISSEVPQNLSASRPQDRQFILSSKKLLLSDSGFYLCAWNEGVYEQYFGPGTRLTVT.

The chain links TRBV29-1 to TRBJ1-1, with TRBD1 matching over 9 bases. V lost 3 bases and J lost 3; bases outside the gene matches: 5. The CDR3 runs 14 residues. CDR1 SQVTM and CDR2 ANQGSEA come from the germline V gene. The DNA for the CDR3 is TGCAGCGTTGAGGGGACAGGGTTTCACACTGAAGCTTTCTTT. This encodes CSVEGTGFHTEAFF.

CDR3 region: CASFRDRGSEQYF. In nucleotides, the CDR3 is TGTGCCAGCTTCCGGGACAGGGGATCCGAGCAGTACTTC. The chain has TRBV12-3 or TRBV12-4 and TRBJ2-7, with 10 bases identical to TRBD1. Losses at the gene ends were 8 bases for V and 6 bases for J; bases not matched to a gene: 7. There are 13 residues in the CDR3.

This clonotype came up many times. The chain combines TRBV3-1 with TRBJ1-1, with D tentatively TRBD1 (6 bases). The CDR3 loop spans 15 amino acids. Trimming took off 4 bases at V and 3 bases at J, with 15 bases between the two ends. Germline-derived CDR1 and CDR2 are LGHDT and YNNKEL (reference sequence). Here the CDR3 reads CASSPGGGGYTEAFF. The CDR3 DNA sequence: TGTGCCAGCAGCCCTGGGGGCGGAGGGTACACTGAAGCTTTCTTT.

This clonotype was recorded at least ten times. V usage is TRBV12-3 or TRBV12-4 and J usage is TRBJ2-5; weak D call: TRBD1 (6 bases). V was pared by 5 bases and J by 3 bases, with 13 bases between. The CDR3 totals 14 residues. The CDR3: CASSPGPGEETQYF. As DNA, the CDR3 is TGTGCCAGCAGTCCCGGTCCAGGGGAAGAGACCCAGTACTTC.

This clonotype showed up many times. The gene calls are TRBV12-3 or TRBV12-4 and TRBJ1-1, with a tentative D call TRBD1 (5 bases). The CDR3 loop spans 16 amino acids. V was pared by 5 bases and J by 2 bases, with 18 bases between. The CDR3 is CASSTSGGGRNTEAFF. CDR3 sequence (DNA): TGTGCCAGCAGTACCTCCGGGGGAGGGAGAAACACTGAAGCTTTCTTT.

Remarks on this clonotype: A clone one base away is much larger, so this may be a read error. The CDR3 here is CASSGQTGKTEAFF. Written as DNA, the CDR3 is TGTGCCAGCAGTGGCCAAACAGGGAAAACTGAAGCTTTCTTT. The J gene is TRBJ1-1, the V gene TRBV6-1; D is possibly TRBD1 (6 bases). CDR3 length: 14 amino acids. V was cut by 4 bases and J by 5 bases, with 14 bases left in between. Germline CDR1 reads MNHNS; CDR2 reads SASEGT.

This chain uses TRBV19 with TRBJ1-2; 9 positions match TRBD1. V dropped 8 bases and J dropped 4; count of bases not matched to a gene: 8. The CDR3 totals 14 residues. The V gene's germline CDR1 is LNHDA and CDR2 SQIVND (reference sequence). The CDR3 reads CASHEGQGFYGYTF. The CDR3 DNA is TGTGCCAGTCACGAAGGACAGGGGTTCTATGGCTACACCTTC.

The chain employs TRBV12-3 or TRBV12-4 and TRBJ1-3, with no clear D. The ends were cut back, 4 bases at V and 1 base at J, with 14 bases in the middle. This CDR3 spans 16 amino acids. The CDR3 is CASSSQTDESGNTIYF. CDR3 nucleotide sequence: TGTGCCAGCAGTTCCCAGACGGATGAGTCTGGAAACACCATATATTTT.

This clonotype was detected ten times or more. The chain joins TRBV11-2 to TRBJ1-1; possible D gene TRBD1, 5 bases. Trimming took off 5 bases at V and 10 bases at J, with 11 bases between the two ends. The CDR3 contains 11 residues. CDR1 is SGHAT and CDR2 is FQNNGV in the germline V gene. The CDR3 reads CASSNRDRAFF. DNA of the CDR3: TGTGCCAGCAGCAACCGGGACCGAGCTTTCTTT.

This chain connects TRBV7-9 to TRBJ1-5, with D hard to call. V was trimmed by 1 base and J by 7 bases, leaving 14 bases between them. Looked up from germline, CDR1 is SEHNR and CDR2 is FQNEAQ (reference sequence). There are 15 residues in the CDR3. CDR3 nucleotides: TGTGCCAGCAGCTTAGACCCTAATGGAAGGCAGCCCCAGCATTTT. It translates to CASSLDPNGRQPQHF.

Written as DNA, the CDR3 is TGTGCCAGCAGTCAACCCCTACAGGGGGCGGATGAGCAGTTCTTC. This codes for CASSQPLQGADEQFF. This chain links TRBV12-3 or TRBV12-4 with TRBJ2-1; 9 positions match TRBD1. Germline trimming cut 5 bases from V and 8 bases from J; bases unmatched to any gene: 10. The CDR3 has 15 residues.

Comment on this clonotype: This sequence may be a read error, since a much larger clone differs from it by one base. The rearrangement links TRBV11-3 to TRBJ1-1, with D possibly matching TRBD1 (5 bases). The CDR3 has 13 amino acids. CDR1 is SGHNT and CDR2 is YENEEA in the germline V gene. The V end lost 5 bases, the J end lost 7 bases, and 14 bases lay between the germline ends. The CDR3 sequence is CASSPGKSLEAFF. The CDR3 DNA sequence: TGTGCCAGCAGCCCAGGGAAGAGCCTTGAAGCTTTCTTT. Full variable domain (rest looked up from reference TRBV11-3 and TRBJ1-1): EAGVVQSPRYKIIEKKQPVAFWCNPISGHNTLYWYLQNLGQGPELLIRYENEEAVDDSQLPKDRFSAERLKGVDSTLKIQPAELGDSAVYLCASSPGKSLEAFFGQGTRLTVV.

A few counts support this clonotype. The chain recombines TRBV12-3 or TRBV12-4 with TRBJ1-5; 7 bases fit TRBD1. V lost 5 bases and J lost 7; bases outside the gene matches: 8. This CDR3 spans 14 amino acids. CDR3 sequence reads: CASSGQDSTQPQHF. Here the CDR3 DNA reads TGTGCCAGCAGTGGACAGGATTCGACACAGCCCCAGCATTTT.